This T cell receptor beta chain was profiled in a study of radiotherapy plus CTLA-4 blockade in lung cancer. Libraries were prepared by immunoSEQ multiplex PCR; TCRdb keeps only in-frame clonotypes and omits some of them. The table lists tens of thousands of clones, about 88% of them singletons. Germline lookup yields CDR1 MGHRA and CDR2 YSYEKL. The CDR3 is 14 amino acids. Trimming stripped 1 base from V and 6 bases from J, with 12 bases between. The chain combines TRBV4-1 with TRBJ1-1; D gene unclear. This sample comprised peripheral blood, obtained from a patient treated with radiotherapy plus ipilimumab. This TCR was recovered from a human donor with non-small cell lung cancer that progressed on radiotherapy plus ipilimumab. CDR3 sequence: CASSQGSRTPEAFF. The CDR3 DNA sequence: TGCGCCAGCAGCCAAGGGTCGCGTACCCCTGAAGCTTTCTTT.